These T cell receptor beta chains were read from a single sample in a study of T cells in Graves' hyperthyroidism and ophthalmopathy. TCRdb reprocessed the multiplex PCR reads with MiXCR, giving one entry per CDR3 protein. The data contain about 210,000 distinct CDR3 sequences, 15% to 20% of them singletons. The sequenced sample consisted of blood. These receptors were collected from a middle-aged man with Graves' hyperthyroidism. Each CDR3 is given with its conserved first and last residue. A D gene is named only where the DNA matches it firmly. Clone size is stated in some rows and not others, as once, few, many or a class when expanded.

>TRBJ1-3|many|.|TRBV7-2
CASSLQGAGNTIYF
TGTGCCAGCAGCTTACAGGGAGCTGGAAACACCATATATTTT
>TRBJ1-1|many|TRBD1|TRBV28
CASSPTGGAEEAFF
TGTGCCAGCAGTCCTACAGGGGGGGCTGAAGAAGCTTTCTTT
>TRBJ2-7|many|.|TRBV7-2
CASSLAALSYEQYF
TGTGCCAGCAGCTTAGCCGCATTATCCTACGAGCAGTACTTC
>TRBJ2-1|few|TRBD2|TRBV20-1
CSAREASGELSTIEQFF
TGCAGTGCTAGAGAGGCTAGCGGGGAGCTATCTACAATTGAGCAGTTCTTC
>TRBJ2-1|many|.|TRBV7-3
CASSKTHSYNEQFF
TGTGCCAGCAGTAAGACTCATTCCTACAATGAGCAGTTCTTC
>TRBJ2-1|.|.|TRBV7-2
CASSSPRGANEQFF
TGTGCCAGCAGCTCCCCCCGCGGGGCCAATGAGCAGTTCTTC
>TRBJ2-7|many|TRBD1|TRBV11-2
CASSSTGGASYEQYF
TGTGCCAGCAGCTCTACAGGGGGCGCCTCCTACGAGCAGTACTTC
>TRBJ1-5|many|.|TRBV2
CASRNRDQPQHF
TGTGCCAGCAGGAACAGGGACCAGCCCCAGCATTTT
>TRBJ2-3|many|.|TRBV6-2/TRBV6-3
CASSYSLDTQYF
TGTGCCAGCAGTTACTCACTGGATACGCAGTATTTT
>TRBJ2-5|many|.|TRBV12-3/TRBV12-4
CASSLGQNQETQYF
TGTGCCAGCAGCCTGGGACAAAACCAAGAGACCCAGTACTTC
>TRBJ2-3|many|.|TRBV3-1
CASSQDVSTDTQYF
TGTGCCAGCAGCCAAGATGTGAGCACAGATACGCAGTATTTT
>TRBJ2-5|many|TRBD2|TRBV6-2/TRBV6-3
CASSPSTSGGETQYF
TGTGCCAGCAGTCCCTCGACTAGCGGGGGAGAGACCCAGTACTTC
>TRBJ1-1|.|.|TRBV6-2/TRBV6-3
CASSGGGVNTEAFF
TGTGCCAGCAGTGGCGGGGGCGTGAACACTGAAGCTTTCTTT
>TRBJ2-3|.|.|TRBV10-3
CAISAVTRGTDTQYF
TGTGCCATCAGTGCGGTAACAAGGGGCACAGATACGCAGTATTTT
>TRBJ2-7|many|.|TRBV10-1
CASSAGDGGEQYF
TGCGCCAGCAGTGCGGGGGACGGGGGCGAGCAGTACTTC
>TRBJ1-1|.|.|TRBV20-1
CSVWRATEAFF
TGCAGTGTGTGGAGGGCCACTGAAGCTTTCTTT
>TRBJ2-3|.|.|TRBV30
CAWSPQGGTDTQYF
TGTGCCTGGAGCCCCCAGGGCGGCACAGATACGCAGTATTTT
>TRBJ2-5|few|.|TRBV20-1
CSATLLVAETQYF
TGCAGTGCTACCTTGCTGGTCGCAGAGACCCAGTACTTC
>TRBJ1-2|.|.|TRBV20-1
CSARDPTVLSGYTF
TGCAGTGCTAGAGACCCTACAGTGCTCTCTGGCTACACCTTC
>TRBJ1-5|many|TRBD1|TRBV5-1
CASSLGGQPNQPQHF
TGCGCCAGCAGCTTGGGGGGACAGCCCAATCAGCCCCAGCATTTT
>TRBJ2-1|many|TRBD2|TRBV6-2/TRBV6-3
CASREGGGYNEQFF
TGTGCCAGCAGGGAGGGCGGGGGGTACAATGAGCAGTTCTTC
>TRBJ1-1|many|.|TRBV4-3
CASSRGHSSTEAFF
TGCGCCAGCAGCCGCGGACATTCCTCCACTGAAGCTTTCTTT
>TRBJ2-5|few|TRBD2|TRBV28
CASSLCLQGVAGGRGDQYF
TGTGCCAGCAGTTTATGCCTCCAGGGGGTAGCGGGGGGTCGTGGGGACCAGTACTTC
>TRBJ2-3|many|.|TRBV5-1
CASSLSQNTDTQYF
TGCGCCAGCAGCTTGAGTCAGAACACAGATACGCAGTATTTT